The 16 T cell receptor beta chains given below trace back to one sample, sequenced in a study of graft-versus-host responses after intestinal transplantation. No antigen has been assigned to these receptors. The assay was immunoSEQ multiplex PCR, and TCRdb's table has in-frame clones only and misses some. The table records more than 70,000 clones, 75% to 90% of them present only once. This specimen consisted of unstimulated CD4+ T cells sorted from spleen or lymph node cells, obtained before intestinal transplant. The receptor source for this set is a human donor who received an intestinal transplant.

This chain links TRBV9 with TRBJ2-1, with D possibly matching TRBD2 (6 bases). Trimming took 0 bases from V and 10 from J, leaving 11 bases between them. The CDR3 is made up of 13 amino acids. CDR1 and CDR2 (germline): SGDLS, YYNGEE. This chain's CDR3 is CASSVGGRGEQFF. The CDR3 DNA reads as TGTGCCAGCAGCGTAGGCGGCCGGGGGGAGCAGTTCTTC.

V usage is TRBV27 and J usage is TRBJ2-1; D perhaps matches TRBD2 (7 bases). V was pared by 6 bases and J by 8 bases, with 14 bases between. Germline V lookup: CDR1 MNHEY, CDR2 SMNVEV (reference sequence). There are 13 residues in the CDR3. The CDR3: CASRAGAADEQFF. The CDR3 DNA sequence: TGTGCCAGCAGGGCGGGGGCAGCCGATGAGCAGTTCTTC.

V is TRBV7-3 and J is TRBJ2-7; D might be TRBD2 (6 bases). CDR1 SGHTA and CDR2 FQGTGA come from the germline V gene. The CDR3 has 18 residues. V was cut by 5 bases and J by 0 bases, with 23 bases left in between. For the CDR3, the DNA is TGTGCCAGCAGCCCCCCGGGAAATAGCGGTCCAACCTCCTACGAGCAGTACTTC. This gives the protein CASSPPGNSGPTSYEQYF.

The chain combines TRBV7-9 with TRBJ2-6, with a possible D match to TRBD2 (7 bases). Trimming took off 5 bases at V and 1 base at J, with 15 bases between the two ends. CDR3 size: 17 residues. Germline loops: CDR1 SEHNR, CDR2 FQNEAQ (reference sequence). The CDR3 region has the DNA TGTGCCAGCAGCATGCGGGGGCCCTTATCTGGGGCCAACGTCCTGACTTTC. This translates into CASSMRGPLSGANVLTF. Full variable domain (remainder filled in from reference TRBV7-9 and TRBJ2-6): DTGVSQNPRHKITKRGQNVTFRCDPISEHNRLYWYRQTLGQGPEFLTYFQNEAQLEKSRLLSDRFSAERPKGSFSTLEIQRTEQGDSAMYLCASSMRGPLSGANVLTFGAGSRLTVL.

This clone has more than one count but fewer than ten. V usage is TRBV4-2 and J usage is TRBJ2-7; D uncertain. Germline V gene data show CDR1 as LGHNA and CDR2 as YNFKEQ. This CDR3 has 14 amino acids. V lost 1 base and J 6 bases, leaving 13 bases between the germline ends. The CDR3 here is CASSQAGLGGEQYF. The CDR3 DNA reads as TGTGCCAGCAGCCAAGCCGGCCTCGGCGGCGAGCAGTACTTC.

This clone was seen a handful of times. This chain joins TRBV27 and TRBJ1-1; TRBD1 might be the D (6 bases). The V gene lost 5 bases and the J gene lost 1 base, with 11 bases spanning the gap. The CDR3 length is 14 residues. Germline CDR1 reads MNHEY; CDR2 reads SMNVEV (reference sequence). The CDR3 nucleotides are TGTGCCAGCAGTCCGGGGGGGCGGAACACTGAAGCTTTCTTT. It yields the protein CASSPGGRNTEAFF.

This CDR3 is CASSLGQGYEQFF. Written as DNA, the CDR3 is TGTGCCAGCAGCTTGGGGCAGGGGTATGAGCAGTTCTTC. The V and J genes are TRBV5-8 and TRBJ2-1, with TRBD1 as a possible D gene (6 bases). V lost 0 bases to trimming and J lost 8 bases, with 9 bases between them. The CDR3 covers 13 residues. From germline, CDR1 is SGHTS and CDR2 YDEGEE.

The genes are TRBV9 and TRBJ1-1; perhaps TRBD1 as D (5 bases). Germline V CDR1 and CDR2: SGDLS, YYNGEE. V was cut by 0 bases and J by 1 base, with 13 bases left in between. CDR3 length equals 16 residues. Here the CDR3 DNA reads TGTGCCAGCAGCGTAGAAGGAGGGGTAACGAACACTGAAGCTTTCTTT. The encoded protein is CASSVEGGVTNTEAFF.

The chain uses TRBV29-1 and TRBJ1-1, with a tentative D call TRBD1 (5 bases). V was cut by 6 bases and J by 10 bases, with 15 bases left in between. The germline gives CDR1 SQVTM, CDR2 ANQGSEA. The CDR3 runs 11 residues. The CDR3 loop reads CSVLVGPGAFF. In DNA form, the CDR3 reads TGCAGCGTACTTGTGGGGCCAGGAGCTTTCTTT.

The chain combines TRBV6-1 with TRBJ1-6, with unresolved D. V dropped 2 bases and J dropped 9 bases, with 11 bases sitting between them. The CDR3 is 14 amino acids. The germline gives CDR1 MNHNS, CDR2 SASEGT. As DNA, the CDR3 is TGTGCCAGCAGTGAACTTCCCAATAGTTCACCCCTCCACTTT. This gives the protein CASSELPNSSPLHF.

This clone was picked up a small number of times. This CDR3 is CASTRDSYNSPLHF. The CDR3, as DNA: TGTGCCAGCACCCGGGACAGTTATAATTCACCCCTCCACTTT. The chain has TRBV6-5 and TRBJ1-6; 7 bases match TRBD1. The CDR3 runs 14 residues. Per the germline V gene, CDR1 is MNHEY and CDR2 is SVGAGI. The trim removed 7 bases at V and 4 bases at J, leaving 4 bases unmatched.

This clone was detected once. This rearrangement joins TRBV5-6 to TRBJ1-1; 7 positions agree with TRBD1. CDR1 SGHDT and CDR2 YYEEEE come from the germline V gene. CDR3 size: 14 residues. The V and J ends lost 4 bases and 4 bases, in that order; junction bases with no gene match: 7. The CDR3 sequence is CASSPLDRATEAFF. The CDR3, as DNA: TGTGCCAGCAGCCCGCTAGACAGGGCCACTGAAGCTTTCTTT.

The rearrangement joins TRBV5-1 to TRBJ2-3; a weak D match, TRBD1 (5 bases). CDR3 length: 14 residues. Trimming removed 4 bases at V and 1 base at J, with 10 bases between. CDR1 and CDR2 from the germline V gene are SGHRS and YFSETQ. CDR3 sequence (DNA): TGCGCCAGCAGCCCTGGGGCAGGCACAGATACGCAGTATTTT. Its translation: CASSPGAGTDTQYF.

The V gene is TRBV6-5, the J gene TRBJ1-2; 10 bases match TRBD1. V dropped 6 bases and J dropped 7; count of bases not matched to a gene: 8. Germline CDR1 and CDR2: MNHEY and SVGAGI. The CDR3 runs 14 residues. The CDR3 DNA is TGTGCCAGCAGCAAGGGACAGGGGCGGGGTGGCTACACCTTC. Translated: CASSKGQGRGGYTF.

The chain has TRBV5-1 and TRBJ2-2; 7 nucleotides agree with TRBD1. Germline CDR1 reads SGHRS; CDR2 reads YFSETQ. The V gene end was trimmed by 2 bases and the J gene end by 6 bases; junction bases not matched to a gene: 10. This CDR3 is built from 16 residues. The CDR3 DNA reads TGCGCCAGCAGCTTAACGACAGGGATGGGTTCCGGGGAGCTGTTTTTT. It yields the protein CASSLTTGMGSGELFF.

The genes are TRBV6-4 and TRBJ1-6; the D is unclear. The CDR3 is made up of 17 amino acids. Trimming removed 6 bases at V and 7 bases at J, with 22 bases between. Germline lookup yields CDR1 MRHNA and CDR2 SNTAGT. The DNA for the CDR3 is TGTGCCAGCAGCGCGGAAAACCGCCCGACCGAAAATTCACCCCTCCACTTT. Its protein is CASSAENRPTENSPLHF.